This entry lists 17 T cell receptor beta chains sequenced from one sample in a study of long-term antiretroviral therapy in people with HIV. Assay version v3.0 of immunoSEQ was used, and it was run at survey level. The repertoire was sequenced with immunoSEQ multiplex PCR; TCRdb's copy has only in-frame clones and lacks some. The table records 25,000 to 35,000 clones, 86% of them present only once. The sample was unsorted PBMCs, taken 0.8 years after starting antiretroviral therapy. The receptors shown here come from a woman in her twenties or thirties with HIV.

This clone has just one count. This chain joins TRBV7-8 and TRBJ2-7, with 7 bases matching TRBD1. After removal of 3 bases from V and 5 bases from J, the junction contained 7 bases not matched to a gene. Germline-derived CDR1 and CDR2 are SGHVS and FQNEAQ. The CDR3 has 14 residues. CDR3 nucleotide sequence: TGTGCCAGCAGCTTCCCGACAGGGCCGAACGAGCAGTACTTC. As protein: CASSFPTGPNEQYF.

V is TRBV7-3 and J is TRBJ2-3; a weak D match, TRBD2 (6 bases). This CDR3 spans 14 amino acids. CDR1 and CDR2 from the germline V gene are SGHTA and FQGTGA. The V end lost 5 bases, the J end lost 1 base, and 10 bases lay between the germline ends. The CDR3 DNA is TGTGCCAGCAGCCGGGGACTCGGCACAGATACGCAGTATTTT. Protein: CASSRGLGTDTQYF.

V gene TRBV5-4 combines with J gene TRBJ1-2, with D possibly matching TRBD1 (5 bases). In germline, CDR1 is SGHNT, CDR2 YYREEE (reference sequence). The CDR3 loop spans 13 amino acids. Trimming left V 4 bases short and J 8 bases short, with 15 bases between. The CDR3 coding sequence is TGTGCCAGCAGCATACGATCCAGGGAAGGCTACACCTTC. The encoded protein is CASSIRSREGYTF.

The chain carries TRBV19 and TRBJ2-3; TRBD2 aligns across 11 bases. This CDR3 is built from 16 residues. V lost 4 bases, J lost 1 base, and 4 bases stayed unmatched. CDR1 is LNHDA and CDR2 is SQIVND in the germline V gene (reference sequence). The CDR3 protein is CASSTGTSGRTDTQYF. The CDR3, as DNA: TGTGCCAGTAGTACTGGGACTAGCGGACGCACAGATACGCAGTATTTT.

The chain joins TRBV7-9 to TRBJ2-3; 13 positions match TRBD2. V lost 4 bases to trimming and J lost 6 bases; unmatched junction nucleotides: 7. CDR3 length equals 16 residues. From germline, CDR1 is SEHNR and CDR2 FQNEAQ (reference sequence). The CDR3 protein is CASSSSTSGGRDTQYF. DNA of the CDR3: TGTGCCAGCAGCTCCTCGACTAGCGGGGGGAGGGATACGCAGTATTTT.

Only one count was recorded for this clone. The gene calls are TRBV5-1 and TRBJ2-2; 11 bases agree with TRBD1. The CDR3 sequence is 16 residues long. Germline values: CDR1 SGHRS, CDR2 YFSETQ. V lost 4 bases and J lost 2; bases outside the gene matches: 4. The CDR3 DNA is TGCGCCAGCAGCCCCGGACAGGGGGCTAACACCGGGGAGCTGTTTTTT. Protein: CASSPGQGANTGELFF.

This clone has only one observation. This chain uses TRBV6-1 with TRBJ2-5; 8 bases map to TRBD1. Germline CDR1 is MNHNS and CDR2 is SASEGT. V was pared by 5 bases and J by 5 bases, with 7 bases of the junction left unmatched. CDR3 length: 14 amino acids. The CDR3 DNA is TGTGCCAGCAGTAACAGGGGGGAGTGGGAGACCCAGTACTTC. Residues: CASSNRGEWETQYF.

The chain joins TRBV29-1 to TRBJ1-1; 8 bases map to TRBD1. There are 15 residues in the CDR3. Trimming cost V 7 bases and J 0 bases; bases outside gene matches: 10. Germline CDR1 reads SQVTM; CDR2 reads ANQGSEA. In DNA, the CDR3 is TGCAGCGCCCGACAGGGGAGCGGAATGAACACTGAAGCTTTCTTT. Its protein is CSARQGSGMNTEAFF.

The rearrangement joins TRBV5-4 to TRBJ2-5; D is unresolved. This CDR3 has 12 amino acids. The V gene's germline CDR1 is SGHNT and CDR2 YYREEE (reference sequence). V dropped 0 bases and J dropped 4 bases, with 4 bases sitting between them. For the CDR3, the DNA is TGTGCCAGCAGCTTGGCCACAGAGACCCAGTACTTC. Its translation: CASSLATETQYF.

V gene TRBV19 combines with J gene TRBJ2-1, with TRBD2 matching over 13 bases. This CDR3 region has 16 residues. Germline V gives CDR1 LNHDA, CDR2 SQIVND (reference sequence). J gave up 4 bases and V 4 bases, and 4 bases lay outside the gene matches. CDR3 amino acids: CASSKTSGGFYNEQFF. The DNA for the CDR3 is TGTGCCAGTAGTAAGACTAGCGGGGGGTTTTACAATGAGCAGTTCTTC.

Within the sample, this clone is large (0.1 to 1%). The chain couples TRBV30 to TRBJ1-2; tentative D call: TRBD1 (5 bases). Germline V gene sequence: CDR1 GTSNPN, CDR2 SVGIG (reference sequence). The CDR3 contains 14 residues. The V end lost 0 bases, the J end lost 7 bases, and 15 bases lay between the germline ends. CDR3 in DNA: TGTGCCTGGAGTGTATGGCAGGGAGGAACTGGCTACACCTTC. This encodes CAWSVWQGGTGYTF.

The chain employs TRBV5-1 and TRBJ2-7; TRBD2 agrees at 8 bases. CDR1 is SGHRS, CDR2 YFSETQ, per germline. Losses at the gene ends were 0 bases for V and 2 bases for J; bases not matched to a gene: 4. This CDR3 is 15 amino acids long. The CDR3 DNA sequence: TGCGCCAGCAGCTTGGTATCGGGGGGGGCCTACGAGCAGTACTTC. Protein: CASSLVSGGAYEQYF. The entire variable domain, with the rest obtained from reference TRBV5-1 and TRBJ2-7, is as follows: KAGVTQTPRYLIKTRGQQVTLSCSPISGHRSVSWYQQTPGQGLQFLFEYFSETQRNKGNFPGRFSGRQFSNSRSEMNVSTLELGDSALYLCASSLVSGGAYEQYFGPGTRLTVT.

The gene calls are TRBV7-9 and TRBJ2-3, with TRBD1 matching 8 bases. Germline V lookup: CDR1 SEHNR, CDR2 FQNEAQ (reference sequence). The CDR3 runs 13 residues. V shed 4 bases, J shed 6 bases, and the junction held 3 bases outside the gene matches. CDR3 residues: CASSSRTGDTQYF. The CDR3, as DNA: TGTGCCAGCAGCTCCCGGACAGGGGATACGCAGTATTTT.

The chain links TRBV19 to TRBJ2-1; 8 bases map to TRBD2. V was clipped by 4 bases and J by 8 bases; unmatched bases: 1. The CDR3 spans 12 residues. Germline V gene lookup returns CDR1 LNHDA and CDR2 SQIVND (reference sequence). CDR3 region: CASSRTSYEQFF. The CDR3 nucleotides read TGTGCCAGTAGTAGGACTAGCTATGAGCAGTTCTTC.

The chain couples TRBV7-2 to TRBJ1-5; D not resolved. Between the trimmed V and J ends, which lost 1 base and 0 bases, there was a span of 7 bases. Germline V gene sequence: CDR1 SGHTA, CDR2 FQGNSA. This CDR3 is built from 15 residues. The CDR3 bases are TGTGCCAGCAGCTTAGAAGGGTATAGCAATCAGCCCCAGCATTTT. Protein product: CASSLEGYSNQPQHF. Based on the CDR3 plus reference TRBV7-2 and TRBJ1-5, the full variable domain is GAGVSQSPSNKVTEKGKDVELRCDPISGHTALYWYRQSLGQGLEFLIYFQGNSAPDKSGLPSDRFSAERTGGSVSTLTIQRTQQEDSAVYLCASSLEGYSNQPQHFGDGTRLSIL.

V is TRBV11-1 and J is TRBJ2-5; perhaps D is TRBD1 or TRBD2 (5 bases each). This CDR3 has 16 amino acids. Per the germline V gene, CDR1 is SGHAT and CDR2 is FQDESV (reference sequence). V was trimmed by 5 bases and J by 2 bases, leaving 18 bases between them. The CDR3 spells CASSPSLGRVQETQYF. In DNA, the CDR3 is TGTGCCAGCAGCCCCAGCTTGGGACGCGTACAAGAGACCCAGTACTTC.

This clone was counted only a few times. The chain links TRBV15 to TRBJ2-7; perhaps D is TRBD1 or TRBD2 (5 bases each). Germline CDR1 LNHNV, CDR2 YYDKDF (reference sequence). Deletions cut 1 base from V and 4 bases from J, with 14 bases between. There are 15 residues in the CDR3. In DNA, the CDR3 is TGTGCCACCAGCAGAGTAGAACGGGGCCCATACGAGCAGTACGTC. Translating gives CATSRVERGPYEQYV.